These 19 T cell receptor beta chains came from one sample sequenced in a study of CD8 T cells in ankylosing spondylitis. TCRdb reanalysed the 5' RACE reads using MiXCR and keeps one entry per CDR3 protein. This repertoire shows around 140,000 distinct CDR3 sequences, 10% to 12% found once; its top ten account for less than 5%. The specimen sequenced was blood, either unsorted or a sorted T cell fraction (not recorded which). Every receptor here comes from a female donor with ankylosing spondylitis or in good health (not recorded which).

This clonotype was counted many times. This rearrangement joins TRBV29-1 to TRBJ1-5; no clear D. CDR3 length: 15 amino acids. Trimming removed 4 bases from V and 0 bases from J, with 13 bases in between. Germline values: CDR1 SQVTM, CDR2 ANQGSEA. The CDR3 sequence: CSVGVGSNSNQPQHF. The CDR3 nucleotides read TGCAGCGTTGGGGTCGGGAGTAATAGCAATCAGCCCCAGCATTTT.

V and J are TRBV27 and TRBJ2-7; D call uncertain. V dropped 3 bases and J dropped 4 bases, with 16 bases sitting between them. Germline-derived CDR1 and CDR2 are MNHEY and SMNVEV (reference sequence). The CDR3 runs 15 residues. CDR3 nucleotides: TGTGCCAGCAGTTTGAGGCGAGAACCTTCTTACGAGCAGTACTTC. It yields the protein CASSLRREPSYEQYF.

This clonotype has at least ten counts. V is TRBV20-1 and J is TRBJ2-3, with D perhaps matching TRBD2 (6 bases). The CDR3 totals 15 residues. V shed 0 bases and J shed 4 bases, with 14 bases lying between them. Germline-derived CDR1 and CDR2 are DFQATT and SNEGSKA (reference sequence). For the CDR3, the DNA is TGCAGTGCTAGAGATCCGACTAGTGGCTCAGATACGCAGTATTTT. Protein: CSARDPTSGSDTQYF.

This clonotype was observed at least ten times. The J gene is TRBJ2-1, the V gene TRBV5-1; no firm D call. V lost 2 bases and J 5 bases, leaving 14 bases between the germline ends. CDR3 length equals 15 residues. Per germline, CDR1 SGHRS and CDR2 YFSETQ. CDR3 in amino acids: CASSLFGLTDNEQFF. The CDR3 nucleotides read TGCGCCAGCAGCTTATTCGGGCTTACCGACAATGAGCAGTTCTTC. Full variable domain (remainder filled in from reference TRBV5-1 and TRBJ2-1): KAGVTQTPRYLIKTRGQQVTLSCSPISGHRSVSWYQQTPGQGLQFLFEYFSETQRNKGNFPGRFSGRQFSNSRSEMNVSTLELGDSALYLCASSLFGLTDNEQFFGPGTRLTVL.

The chain combines TRBV12-3 or TRBV12-4 with TRBJ1-2; D is perhaps TRBD1 (5 bases). CDR3 length: 13 amino acids. Trimming left V 10 bases short and J 4 bases short, with 16 bases between. CDR3 protein: CANFGGEIYGYTF. The CDR3 bases are TGTGCCAACTTCGGGGGAGAAATCTATGGCTACACCTTC.

In this sample, this clonotype turned up many times. This chain links TRBV5-6 with TRBJ1-1, with a weak D call TRBD1 (5 bases). CDR1 is SGHDT, CDR2 YYEEEE, per germline. V lost 9 bases to trimming and J lost 3 bases, with 21 bases between them. This CDR3 region has 15 residues. In DNA form, the CDR3 reads TGTGCCACCCGGCAGGGAAGTGGGGGAGACACTGAAGCTTTCTTT. Protein product: CATRQGSGGDTEAFF.

This clonotype was recorded many times. This chain joins TRBV24-1 and TRBJ2-7; 7 positions agree with TRBD1. This CDR3 region has 14 residues. Unmatched junction bases numbered 8, after V lost 4 bases and J lost 6 bases. Germline V CDR1 and CDR2: KGHDR, SFDVKD. CDR3 amino acids: CATSDPGTAAEQYF. The DNA of the CDR3 is TGTGCCACCAGTGACCCTGGGACAGCAGCCGAGCAGTACTTC.

This clonotype occurred many times. The chain combines TRBV20-1 with TRBJ1-5, with D unclear. There are 14 residues in the CDR3. CDR1 and CDR2 from the germline V gene are DFQATT and SNEGSKA (reference sequence). Trimming took off 1 base at V and 4 bases at J, with 11 bases between the two ends. DNA of the CDR3: TGCAGTGCTAGAGCCCCGGTCGGGAATCAGCCCCAGCATTTT. Residues: CSARAPVGNQPQHF.

The sample holds many counts of this clonotype. The chain uses TRBV10-3 and TRBJ1-2; weak D call: TRBD1 (5 bases). V lost 3 bases to trimming and J lost 14 bases, with 28 bases between them. CDR1 and CDR2 from the germline V gene are ENHRY and SYGVKD. This CDR3 is built from 16 residues. The CDR3 is CAISDVQTGTGLVRTF. The CDR3 DNA reads TGTGCCATCAGTGACGTCCAAACCGGGACCGGGCTGGTGAGGACCTTC.

The sample holds many counts of this clonotype. This chain connects TRBV6-1 to TRBJ1-3; TRBD1 agrees at 10 bases. Germline V gives CDR1 MNHNS, CDR2 SASEGT. The CDR3 is 18 amino acids. The ends lost 3 bases at V and 4 bases at J; junction bases unmatched: 12. The CDR3 DNA follows: TGTGCCAGCAGTGACGGACAGGGGGTTGGTTATAGGGGAAACACCATATATTTT. Translated, it gives CASSDGQGVGYRGNTIYF.

There are many counts of this clonotype. The chain links TRBV29-1 to TRBJ1-2; 7 nucleotides agree with TRBD1. This CDR3 region has 14 residues. Germline loops: CDR1 SQVTM, CDR2 ANQGSEA. The V and J ends lost 1 base and 0 bases, in that order; junction bases with no gene match: 2. Here the CDR3 reads CSVEGDRTNYGYTF. The DNA for the CDR3 is TGCAGCGTTGAAGGGGACAGAACTAACTATGGCTACACCTTC.

J is TRBJ2-1 and V is TRBV5-1; a possible D gene is TRBD1 (6 bases). The germline V and J ends were trimmed by 0 bases and 9 bases, with 16 bases remaining between them. Germline CDR1 reads SGHRS; CDR2 reads YFSETQ. The CDR3 extends over 15 amino acids. CDR3 coding DNA: TGCGCCAGCAGCTTGGGGTCAGGGGAACGAGGTGAGCAGTTCTTC. It is translated as CASSLGSGERGEQFF.

This clonotype has ten or more counts. The chain uses TRBV11-2 and TRBJ2-7; D unresolved. Germline lookup yields CDR1 SGHAT and CDR2 FQNNGV. The CDR3 is 15 residues long. V lost 5 bases and J lost 0, with 14 bases in between. CDR3: CASSPRPGPSYEQYF. CDR3 DNA sequence: TGTGCCAGCAGCCCCCGGCCCGGGCCCTCCTACGAGCAGTACTTC.

The chain uses TRBV7-6 and TRBJ1-1; 7 positions agree with TRBD1. The CDR3 consists of 16 residues. J gave up 0 bases and V 5 bases, and 9 bases lay outside the gene matches. Germline CDR1 is SGHVS and CDR2 is FNYEAQ. The DNA for the CDR3 is TGTGCCAGCAGCAAGGGACAGAACTACATGAACACTGAAGCTTTCTTT. Protein: CASSKGQNYMNTEAFF.

This clonotype was recorded at least ten times. The CDR3 reads CASSRLGLAGGSTDTQYF. In DNA form, the CDR3 reads TGCGCCAGCAGCCGTTTAGGACTAGCGGGGGGGAGCACAGATACGCAGTATTTT. V usage is TRBV4-1 and J usage is TRBJ2-3, with 15 bases lining up with TRBD2. The junction had 5 bases not matched to a gene; V was cut back by 4 bases and J by 0 bases. Germline lookup yields CDR1 MGHRA and CDR2 YSYEKL. The CDR3 consists of 18 residues.

CDR3: CSASGAYEQYF. CDR3 DNA sequence: TGCAGTGCTAGCGGGGCCTACGAGCAGTACTTC. This rearrangement joins TRBV20-1 to TRBJ2-7; maybe TRBD2 (5 bases). V gave up 3 bases and J gave up 2 bases, with 5 bases separating them. Germline V gene data show CDR1 as DFQATT and CDR2 as SNEGSKA (reference sequence). This CDR3 spans 11 amino acids.

This clonotype showed up just a few times. The V call is TRBV15, the J call TRBJ1-4, with D perhaps matching TRBD1 (5 bases). Germline V gene sequence: CDR1 LNHNV, CDR2 YYDKDF (reference sequence). V dropped 8 bases and J dropped 2 bases, with 12 bases sitting between them. This CDR3 is 14 amino acids long. The CDR3 coding sequence is TGTGCCACCGCCCCACGGGGCACTAATGAAAAACTGTTTTTT. It codes for CATAPRGTNEKLFF.

The sample holds many counts of this clonotype. The gene calls are TRBV11-2 and TRBJ2-1; 13 bases are a match to TRBD2. The CDR3 has 13 amino acids. V shed 8 bases, J shed 10 bases, and the junction held 5 bases outside the gene matches. Looked up from germline, CDR1 is SGHAT and CDR2 is FQNNGV. CDR3 sequence: CASGLAGAGEQFF. The CDR3 region has the DNA TGTGCCAGCGGACTAGCGGGAGCGGGGGAGCAGTTCTTC.

At least ten counts were recorded for this clonotype. V and J are TRBV27 and TRBJ2-3; the D gene is possibly TRBD2 (6 bases). The V gene's germline CDR1 is MNHEY and CDR2 SMNVEV (reference sequence). Between the trimmed V and J ends, which lost 5 bases and 1 base, there was a span of 13 bases. The CDR3 consists of 15 residues. CDR3 region: CASSTPGDGTDTQYF. The CDR3 DNA sequence: TGTGCCAGCAGTACCCCGGGAGACGGCACAGATACGCAGTATTTT.